This T cell receptor beta chain derives from a study of T cell repertoires in cytomegalovirus infection. Study-wide results and caveats: Summed frequency of shared TCR beta families picked out CMV carriers who also had the relevant HLA. Across the ex vivo response, the dominant clonotypes were HLA-C-restricted CMV-specific TCR beta clonotypes.

This clonotype has only a few counts. The antigen remains unidentified. Per germline, CDR1 LGHDT and CDR2 YNNKEL (reference sequence). This CDR3 is built from 14 residues. The V and J ends lost 2 bases and 1 base respectively, with 8 bases between them. TCRdb analysed the reads with MiXCR anew, one entry per CDR3 protein. The sample has some 150,000 distinct CDR3 sequences, around 24% seen once; the top ten hold approximately 11%. This chain joins TRBV3-1 and TRBJ2-5; possible D gene TRBD2, 5 bases. The sequence derives from a human donor in good health (CMV status not recorded). Some clones in this sample may be carry-over from other donors' samples. The sequenced sample consisted of PBMCs. The CDR3, as DNA: TGTGCCAGCAGCCAAAAGCGGTCCCAAGAGACCCAGTACTTC. Its protein product is CASSQKRSQETQYF.